This record concerns one T cell receptor beta chain sequence. As yet, its antigen is unknown. A universal primer site was created by template switching, with the cDNA bearing unique molecular identifiers. Each CDR3 protein gets one entry after TCRdb re-called the 5' RACE reads with MiXCR. The top ten hold roughly 0.4% of the sample, which has around 530,000 distinct CDR3 sequences, nearly 15% seen once. The sample is drawn from a study of identical twins. Study conclusions and caveats: Cross-sectional statistical analysis was relied on for the conclusions, without the same donors being followed. Beta clonotypes that were abundant in cord blood contained fewer insertions, a pattern absent from memory repertoires. Out-of-frame beta sequences exhibited a weaker degree of excess twin sharing.

Germline CDR1 and CDR2: SGHRS and YFSETQ. V was pared by 4 bases and J by 0 bases, with 28 bases between. CDR3 length: 20 residues. This same sample was also part of a study on yellow fever vaccine responses in identical twins.

The chain is built from TRBV5-1 and TRBJ1-2, with D unresolved. The specimen was CD4+ T cells sorted from blood. This clonotype originated in a woman between 18 and 30 years old in good health. The CDR3 bases are TGCGCCAGCAGCCCGTGGACGGTCCAAAGACCTTCTATAGCTAACTATGGCTACACCTTC. Translating gives CASSPWTVQRPSIANYGYTF.